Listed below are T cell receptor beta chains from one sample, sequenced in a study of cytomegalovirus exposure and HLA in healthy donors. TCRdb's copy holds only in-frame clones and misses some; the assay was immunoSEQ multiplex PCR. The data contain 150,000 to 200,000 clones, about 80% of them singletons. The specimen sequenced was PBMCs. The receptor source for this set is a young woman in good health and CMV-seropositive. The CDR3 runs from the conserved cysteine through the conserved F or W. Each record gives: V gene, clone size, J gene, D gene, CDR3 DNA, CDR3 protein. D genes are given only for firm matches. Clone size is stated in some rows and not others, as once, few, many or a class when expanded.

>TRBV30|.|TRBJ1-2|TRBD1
TGTGCCTGGAGTACAGGGGTAGGAGACTATGGCTACACCTTC
CAWSTGVGDYGYTF
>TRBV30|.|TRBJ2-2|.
TGTGCCTGGACCGAATTACTTTCGAACACCGGGGAGCTGTTTTTT
CAWTELLSNTGELFF
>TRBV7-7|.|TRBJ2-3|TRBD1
TGTGCCAGCAGCTTGGGACAGACTAGCACAGATACGCAGTATTTT
CASSLGQTSTDTQYF
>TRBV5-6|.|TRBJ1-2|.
TGTGCCAGCAGCTTGGAGGCCAGGGTTGGCTACACCTTC
CASSLEARVGYTF
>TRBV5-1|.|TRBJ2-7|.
TGCGCCAGCAGCTTGGGGCACGAGCAGTACTTC
CASSLGHEQYF
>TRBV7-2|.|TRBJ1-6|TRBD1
TGTGCCAGCAGGGCTAGAGGGTTGACAGGGTCTAATTCACCCCTCCACTTT
CASRARGLTGSNSPLHF
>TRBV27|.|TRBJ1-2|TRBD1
TGTGCCAGCAGTTTATACCCCCCGACAGGGGGACCGCACTATGGCTACACCTTC
CASSLYPPTGGPHYGYTF
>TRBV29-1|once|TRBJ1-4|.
TGCAGCGTTGGGACAGCCCGGAATGAAGCTGAAAAACTGTTTTTT
CSVGTARNEAEKLFF
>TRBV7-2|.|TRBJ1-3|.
TGTGCCAGCAGCTTAGCTCCAGCTAGCTCTGGAAACACCATATATTTT
CASSLAPASSGNTIYF
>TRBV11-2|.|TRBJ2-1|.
TGTGCCAGCAGCTCCTTGGTCCGGAGCCCCTACAATGAGCAGTTCTTC
CASSSLVRSPYNEQFF
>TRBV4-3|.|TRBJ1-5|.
TGCGCCAGCAGCCAAGGGTCCGGAGGCAATCAGCCCCAGCATTTT
CASSQGSGGNQPQHF
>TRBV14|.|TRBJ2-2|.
TGTGCCAGCAGCCAAGTCGGAGGGACGAACACCGGGGAGCTGTTTTTT
CASSQVGGTNTGELFF
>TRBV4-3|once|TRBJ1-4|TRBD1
TGCGCCAGCAGCCAAGGTAGACAGGGGCGTAATGAAAAACTGTTTTTT
CASSQGRQGRNEKLFF
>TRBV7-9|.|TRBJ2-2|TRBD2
TGTGCCAGCAGCTTACTAGCGGGGTATACCGGGGAGCTGTTTTTT
CASSLLAGYTGELFF
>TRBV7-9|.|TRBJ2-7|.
TGTGCCAGCAGTCACGGGAATACCTACGAGCAGTACTTC
CASSHGNTYEQYF
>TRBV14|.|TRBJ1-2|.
TGTGCCAGCAGCCAAGGCCCCACAGATTACAACGGCTACACCTTC
CASSQGPTDYNGYTF
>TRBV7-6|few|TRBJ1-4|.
TGTGCCAGCAGCCCTGAGAGGGAGGGAAAACTGTTTTTT
CASSPEREGKLFF
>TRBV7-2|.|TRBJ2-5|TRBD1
TGTGCCAGCAGCTTAAGGGGGCAGTCGATCTTTGGGGAGACCCAGTACTTC
CASSLRGQSIFGETQYF
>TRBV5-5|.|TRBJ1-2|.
TGTGCCAGCAACCTATACAGGTCCGGCTACACCTTC
CASNLYRSGYTF
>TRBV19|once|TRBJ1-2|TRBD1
TGTGCCAGTAGAAAGGGACAGGGCCTCTATGGCTACACCTTC
CASRKGQGLYGYTF
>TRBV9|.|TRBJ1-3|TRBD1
TGTGCCAGCACCGGGACAGCCTCTGGAAACACCATATATTTT
CASTGTASGNTIYF
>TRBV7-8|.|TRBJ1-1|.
TGTGCCAGCAGCCCCCTGCTCTCGGTCACTGAAGCTTTCTTT
CASSPLLSVTEAFF
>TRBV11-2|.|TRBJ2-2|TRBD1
TGTGCCAGCAGCCCGAGGACAGGGGACGCCGGGGAGCTGTTTTTT
CASSPRTGDAGELFF
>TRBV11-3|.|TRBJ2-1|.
TGTGCCAGCAGCTACCGAGGCGGGAATGAGCAGTTCTTC
CASSYRGGNEQFF
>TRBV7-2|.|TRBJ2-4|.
TGTGCCAGCAGCAAAGGTCCCAGCGGAGCCAAAAACATTCAGTACTTC
CASSKGPSGAKNIQYF
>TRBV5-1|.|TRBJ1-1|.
TGCGCCAGCGGAGAAGGGAGGGAGTGGAACACTGAAGCTTTCTTT
CASGEGREWNTEAFF
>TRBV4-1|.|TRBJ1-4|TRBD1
TGCGCCAGCACCACAGACGGACAGGGATCTGACAAACTGTTTTTT
CASTTDGQGSDKLFF
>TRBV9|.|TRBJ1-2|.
TGTGCCAGCAGCGTAGCCGAGGGGGGGCTGGGTGGCTACACCTTC
CASSVAEGGLGGYTF
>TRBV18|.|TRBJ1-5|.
TGTGCCAGCTCACCACCTACAGGTCAGCCCCAGCATTTT
CASSPPTGQPQHF
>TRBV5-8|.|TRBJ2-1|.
TGTGCCAGCAGCCTGACACAATTCGAGCAGTTCTTC
CASSLTQFEQFF
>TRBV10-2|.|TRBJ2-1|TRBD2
TGCGCCAGCAGTGAGACGGGGGGAACCGACAATGAGCAGTTCTTC
CASSETGGTDNEQFF
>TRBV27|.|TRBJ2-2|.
TGTGCCAGCAGTTCCCCCGGCAGGGTCACCGGGGAGCTGTTTTTT
CASSSPGRVTGELFF
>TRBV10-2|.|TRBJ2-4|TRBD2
TGCGCCAGCAGTGAGTCAAAGCGGGAGGGCCGCAAAAACATTCAGTACTTC
CASSESKREGRKNIQYF
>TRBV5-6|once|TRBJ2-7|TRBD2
TGTGCCAGCAGCCTGAAACCTTTAGCGGGGGGCCCCTACGAGCAGTACTTC
CASSLKPLAGGPYEQYF
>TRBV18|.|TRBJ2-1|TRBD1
TGTGCCAGCTCACCACGGGACAGAGATTACAATGAGCAGTTCTTC
CASSPRDRDYNEQFF
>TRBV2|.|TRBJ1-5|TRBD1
TGTGCCAGCAGTCAAGACAGGGATGGTCAGCCCCAGCATTTT
CASSQDRDGQPQHF
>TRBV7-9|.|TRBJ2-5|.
TGTGCCAGCAGCTTAGTCCGGTCGACCCAGTACTTC
CASSLVRSTQYF
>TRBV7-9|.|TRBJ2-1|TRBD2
TGTGCCAGCAGCTTCCCGCAGCGGGGGAGATCCTACAATGAGCAGTTCTTC
CASSFPQRGRSYNEQFF
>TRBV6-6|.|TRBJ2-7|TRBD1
TGTGCCAGCAGGCCCGGGACAGGGGCCCCTGAGCAGTACTTC
CASRPGTGAPEQYF
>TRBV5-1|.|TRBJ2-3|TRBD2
TGCGCCAGCAGCTCCCCCGGGACTAGCGGGAGCACAGATACGCAGTATTTT
CASSSPGTSGSTDTQYF
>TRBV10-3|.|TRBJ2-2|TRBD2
TGTGCCATCACCCCTAGCGGGGCAGGGGGCACCGGGGAGCTGTTTTTT
CAITPSGAGGTGELFF
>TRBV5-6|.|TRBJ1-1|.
TGTGCCAGCAGCAGGGGACTTTTCACTGAAGCTTTCTTT
CASSRGLFTEAFF
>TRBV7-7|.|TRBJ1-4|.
TGTGCCAGCAGCTTCGGGAATGGTAATGAAAAACTGTTTTTT
CASSFGNGNEKLFF
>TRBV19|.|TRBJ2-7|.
TGTGCCACCGTGGAGGGCTACGAGCAGTACTTC
CATVEGYEQYF
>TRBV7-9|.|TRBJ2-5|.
TGTGCCAGCAGCTCGTTACGGGAGCAAGAGACCCAGTACTTC
CASSSLREQETQYF
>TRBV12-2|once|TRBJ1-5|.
TGTGCAAGTCGCCCTATGGACAGGGGGGCCATACCCCAGCATTTT
CASRPMDRGAIPQHF
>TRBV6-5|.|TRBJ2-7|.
TGTGCCAGCAGTTACTCGCAGGCATACTACGAGCAGTACTTC
CASSYSQAYYEQYF
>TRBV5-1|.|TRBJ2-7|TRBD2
TGCGCCAGCAGCTCTGGACGGGAACTAGCGGGGGGTTACGAGCAGTACTTC
CASSSGRELAGGYEQYF